A single sample gave rise to the 24 T cell receptor beta chains below, sequenced in a study of T cells in Graves' hyperthyroidism and ophthalmopathy. TCR beta CDR3 regions were amplified from RNA transcripts. During a first-round RT-PCR of the TCR CDR3, the HTBI primer set was used. From the multiplex PCR reads, TCRdb called clonotypes with MiXCR, one entry per CDR3 protein. Among 450,000 to 600,000 distinct CDR3 sequences, less than 20% were seen once, and the ten largest hold over 45%. The specimen sequenced was blood. These receptors originate from a middle-aged man with Graves' ophthalmopathy.

Ten or more counts support this clonotype. Here the CDR3 DNA reads TGCAGTGCTCAAGGCGGCACAGGAACAGATACGCAGTATTTT. It translates to CSAQGGTGTDTQYF. The V gene is TRBV20-1, the J gene TRBJ2-3; maybe TRBD1 (5 bases). V lost 5 bases and J 3 bases, leaving 15 bases between the germline ends. This CDR3 spans 14 amino acids. Germline V gene sequence: CDR1 DFQATT, CDR2 SNEGSKA (reference sequence).

The CDR3 spells CASSSTRTLNTEAFF. The CDR3 DNA follows: TGTGCCAGCAGCTCCACCAGGACTTTGAACACTGAAGCTTTCTTT. The V call is TRBV7-9, the J call TRBJ1-1; unclear D gene. CDR3 length equals 15 residues. CDR1 SEHNR and CDR2 FQNEAQ come from the germline V gene (reference sequence). Trimming removed 4 bases from V and 0 bases from J, with 12 bases in between.

The V and J genes are TRBV4-2 and TRBJ1-2; D is unclear. Per the germline V gene, CDR1 is LGHNA and CDR2 is YNFKEQ. V was shortened by 1 base and J by 2 bases, with 11 bases between the two germline ends. This CDR3 contains 15 residues. The CDR3 loop is CASSQATMGNYGYTF. The CDR3 DNA follows: TGTGCCAGCAGCCAAGCTACAATGGGGAACTATGGCTACACCTTC.

This clonotype appeared many times. J is TRBJ2-1 and V is TRBV5-6, with 10 bases that match TRBD2. This CDR3 spans 17 amino acids. V dropped 0 bases and J dropped 4; count of bases not matched to a gene: 7. Germline V CDR1 and CDR2: SGHDT, YYEEEE. The CDR3 nucleotides are TGTGCCAGCAGCTTGGTACTAGCGGGGAAGTTATACAATGAGCAGTTCTTC. It codes for CASSLVLAGKLYNEQFF.

A word on this clonotype: This may be a read error, as it is one base from a much larger clone. The chain uses TRBV2 and TRBJ2-7; D unclear. The germline V gene encodes CDR1 SNHLY and CDR2 FYNNEI. The CDR3 runs to 13 residues. The V gene lost 7 bases and the J gene lost 7 bases, with 17 bases spanning the gap. CDR3 nucleotide sequence: TGTGCCAGCACTGATGGCAGGCCAGTGGAGCAGTACTTC. Translation: CASTDGRPVEQYF.

The V gene is TRBV7-2, the J gene TRBJ2-7; perhaps TRBD1 as D (6 bases). Per the germline V gene, CDR1 is SGHTA and CDR2 is FQGNSA. The CDR3 has 14 residues. V was trimmed by 7 bases and J by 3 bases, leaving 16 bases between them. CDR3 nucleotides: TGTGCCAGCACGAAGGACAGCCCGGGCTACGAGCAGTACTTC. Translated: CASTKDSPGYEQYF.

V usage is TRBV2 and J usage is TRBJ2-5, with TRBD2 matching 7 bases. Germline values: CDR1 SNHLY, CDR2 FYNNEI. V dropped 7 bases and J dropped 0; count of bases not matched to a gene: 2. The length of the CDR3 is 13 residues. CDR3 region: CASTRGYQETQYF. In DNA form, the CDR3 reads TGTGCCAGCACGCGGGGGTACCAAGAGACCCAGTACTTC.

This clonotype was recorded at least ten times. The V and J genes are TRBV18 and TRBJ2-3, with TRBD2 identical over 7 bases. Germline lookup yields CDR1 KGHSH and CDR2 LQKENI. V shed 5 bases, J shed 0 bases, and the junction held 5 bases outside the gene matches. The CDR3 has 15 residues. CDR3 nucleotides: TGTGCCAGCTCAGCTAGCGGTTCTAGCACAGATACGCAGTATTTT. This gives the protein CASSASGSSTDTQYF.

The chain has TRBV19 and TRBJ2-1; D ambiguous. The CDR3 runs to 14 residues. Trimming left V 5 bases short and J 5 bases short, with 13 bases between. Per the germline V gene, CDR1 is LNHDA and CDR2 is SQIVND (reference sequence). CDR3 sequence reads: CASSLSRHNNEQFF. CDR3 sequence (DNA): TGTGCCAGTAGTCTTTCCCGACACAACAATGAGCAGTTCTTC. Full variable domain (outside the CDR3, taken from reference TRBV19 and TRBJ2-1): DGGITQSPKYLFRKEGQNVTLSCEQNLNHDAMYWYRQDPGQGLRLIYYSQIVNDFQKGDIAEGYSVSREKKESFPLTVTSAQKNPTAFYLCASSLSRHNNEQFFGPGTRLTVL.

This clonotype has just a few counts. The chain recombines TRBV30 with TRBJ1-5; D not certain. The germline V gene encodes CDR1 GTSNPN and CDR2 SVGIG (reference sequence). Deletions cut 1 base from V and 2 bases from J, with 9 bases between. This CDR3 is 14 amino acids long. CDR3 sequence reads: CAWSDPRGNQPQHF. As DNA, the CDR3 is TGTGCCTGGAGTGACCCGAGGGGCAATCAGCCCCAGCATTTT.

This clonotype was seen only a few times. The chain has TRBV28 and TRBJ1-2, with D perhaps TRBD1 (5 bases). The germline gives CDR1 MDHEN, CDR2 SYDVKM. The CDR3 has 12 residues. V gave up 7 bases and J gave up 5 bases, with 11 bases separating them. The CDR3 DNA follows: TGTGCCAGCATCGACAGTCTTTATGGCTACACCTTC. Its translation: CASIDSLYGYTF.

In its sample, this clonotype was seen many times. The chain joins TRBV7-2 to TRBJ2-3, with 9 bases fitting TRBD2. V dropped 2 bases and J dropped 4; count of bases not matched to a gene: 13. Per germline, CDR1 SGHTA and CDR2 FQGNSA. This CDR3 has 18 amino acids. The CDR3 loop reads CASSLRGGGGRRADTQYF. The CDR3 DNA follows: TGTGCCAGCAGCTTAAGGGGCGGGGGGGGTCGTCGGGCAGATACGCAGTATTTT.

The chain links TRBV6-1 to TRBJ2-3, with D unresolved. The V and J ends lost 6 bases and 0 bases respectively, with 13 bases between them. The germline gives CDR1 MNHNS, CDR2 SASEGT. The CDR3 length is 15 residues. CDR3 coding DNA: TGTGCCAGCAGCCACCATGGGGTTAGCACAGATACGCAGTATTTT. Encoded protein: CASSHHGVSTDTQYF.

This clonotype turned up a few times. The CDR3 coding sequence is TGTGCTAGTGGTTTCGGGGGCAAGTTGAATCAGCCCCAGCATTTT. This encodes CASGFGGKLNQPQHF. This rearrangement joins TRBV12-5 to TRBJ1-5; D is perhaps TRBD1 (6 bases). With 3 bases removed from V and 4 bases from J, the gap between germline ends came to 13 bases. The CDR3 is 15 amino acids. Germline CDR1 LGHNT, CDR2 FRNRAP.

This clonotype showed up many times. The chain is built from TRBV27 and TRBJ2-1; possibly TRBD1 for D (6 bases). CDR3 length: 18 amino acids. With 5 bases removed from V and 5 bases from J, the gap between germline ends came to 25 bases. Germline CDR1 MNHEY, CDR2 SMNVEV (reference sequence). The CDR3 region has the DNA TGTGCCAGCAGTCACTTAGGGTGGTACAGGGAAGCGGACAATGAGCAGTTCTTC. Its translation: CASSHLGWYREADNEQFF.

The genes are TRBV20-1 and TRBJ2-1, with D perhaps matching TRBD2 (5 bases). The CDR3 runs to 14 residues. V was shortened by 2 bases and J by 7 bases, with 15 bases between the two germline ends. CDR1 DFQATT and CDR2 SNEGSKA come from the germline V gene (reference sequence). CDR3 bases: TGCAGTGCTAGACTGGGTAATACGGGGAATGAGCAGTTCTTC. This codes for CSARLGNTGNEQFF.

V usage is TRBV2 and J usage is TRBJ1-2; tentatively, D is TRBD1 (5 bases). CDR1 SNHLY and CDR2 FYNNEI come from the germline V gene. The CDR3 covers 11 residues. V lost 10 bases to trimming and J lost 10 bases, with 16 bases between them. CDR3 nucleotide sequence: TGTGCCACCTTCAGGGAAGGGGACTACACCTTC. This gives the protein CATFREGDYTF.

The chain couples TRBV2 to TRBJ1-1; 7 nucleotides match TRBD1. Germline CDR1 reads SNHLY; CDR2 reads FYNNEI. This CDR3 spans 13 amino acids. The V and J ends lost 10 bases and 4 bases, in that order; junction bases with no gene match: 9. This CDR3 is CATDRDTATEAFF. The CDR3 region has the DNA TGTGCCACAGACAGGGATACGGCCACTGAAGCTTTCTTT.

This clonotype was observed a handful of times. CDR3 sequence (DNA): TGTGCCAGCAGCACTTATACAGGGGAAAAAAACACTGAAGCTTTCTTT. Translating it yields CASSTYTGEKNTEAFF. V usage is TRBV11-2 and J usage is TRBJ1-1, with 7 bases aligning to TRBD1. Germline V gene data show CDR1 as SGHAT and CDR2 as FQNNGV. The CDR3 contains 16 residues. V shed 5 bases and J 2 bases; nucleotides not matched to a gene: 11.

J is TRBJ2-7 and V is TRBV7-3; TRBD1 is a possible D gene (6 bases). Looked up from germline, CDR1 is SGHTA and CDR2 is FQGTGA. This CDR3 is 15 amino acids long. V was shortened by 5 bases and J by 7 bases, with 21 bases between the two germline ends. The CDR3 DNA is TGTGCCAGCAGCGCTTCTGGGGGCGAGGTGAGGGAGCAGTACTTC. Its translation: CASSASGGEVREQYF.

This clonotype was counted many times. The V and J genes are TRBV9 and TRBJ2-3, with TRBD2 matching 9 bases. The germline gives CDR1 SGDLS, CDR2 YYNGEE. Trimming took 2 bases from V and 2 from J; bases not matched to a gene: 9. There are 17 residues in the CDR3. The CDR3 spells CASSVMSSGGITDTQYF. The CDR3 DNA follows: TGTGCCAGCAGCGTTATGAGCAGCGGGGGGATCACAGATACGCAGTATTTT.

The rearrangement uses TRBV11-2 and TRBJ2-1, with 14 bases fitting TRBD2. Germline CDR1 reads SGHAT; CDR2 reads FQNNGV. V lost 8 bases to trimming and J lost 7 bases; unmatched junction nucleotides: 19. This CDR3 is built from 19 residues. This CDR3 reads CASGYPPTGTSGRRNEQFF. Here the CDR3 DNA reads TGTGCCAGCGGATACCCCCCTACCGGGACTAGCGGGAGACGTAATGAGCAGTTCTTC.

The CDR3, as DNA: TGCGCCAGCAGCTCCAGACAGGTTTCCGGGGAGCTGTTTTTT. Its protein is CASSSRQVSGELFF. The gene calls are TRBV5-1 and TRBJ2-2; the D gene is possibly TRBD1 (6 bases). The V end lost 3 bases, the J end lost 6 bases, and 12 bases lay between the germline ends. The CDR3 extends over 14 amino acids. CDR1 is SGHRS, CDR2 YFSETQ, per germline.

This clonotype appeared a single time. One junction end disagrees with the germline gene, perhaps due to a read error. V is TRBV7-9 and J is TRBJ1-1; D remains ambiguous. This CDR3 region has 16 residues. Germline CDR1 and CDR2: SEHNR and FQNEAQ (reference sequence). This CDR3 is CTSSLSLSPVGTEAFF. CDR3 DNA sequence: TGTACCAGCAGCTTATCTCTTTCCCCGGTGGGTACTGAAGCTTTCTTT. The whole variable domain, remainder taken from reference TRBV7-9 and TRBJ1-1, is DTGVSQNPRHKITKRGQNVTFRCDPISEHNRLYWYRQTLGQGPEFLTYFQNEAQLEKSRLLSDRFSAERPKGSFSTLEIQRTEQGDSAMYLCTSSLSLSPVGTEAFFGQGTRLTVV.